This passage covers 16 T cell receptor beta chains from one sample sequenced in a study of cytomegalovirus exposure and HLA in healthy donors (dated by TCRdb to the late 2010s). Library preparation used the immunoSEQ multiplex PCR assay. A mixture of 60 forward primers for TCR Vbeta segments and 13 reverse primers for TCR Jbeta segments was used in the multiplex PCR. TCRdb holds this immuneACCESS table with in-frame rearrangements only. Some clones are missing; in checked studies, unresolved V genes explain under half, and the rest has no known cause. A total of tens of thousands of clones appear in this sample, 70% to 85% of them only once. In total, the top ten clones hold about 2% of the sample. Sequencing was performed on PBMCs. The receptors stem from a man between 18 and 29 years old in good health and CMV-seronegative.

The chain recombines TRBV4-2 with TRBJ2-1; 9 nucleotides match TRBD1. The trim removed 0 bases at V and 5 bases at J, leaving 8 bases unmatched. The CDR3 is 17 residues long. Germline CDR1 reads LGHNA; CDR2 reads YNFKEQ. The DNA for the CDR3 is TGTGCCAGCAGCCAAGAACCCGCGGACAGGGGAAACAATGAGCAGTTCTTC. Protein sequence: CASSQEPADRGNNEQFF.

The chain employs TRBV7-6 and TRBJ1-5; the match to TRBD1 covers 7 bases. This CDR3 has 16 residues. From germline, CDR1 is SGHVS and CDR2 FNYEAQ. Trimming took 1 base from V and 0 from J; bases not matched to a gene: 3. DNA for the CDR3: TGTGCCAGCAGCTTAGGAGGGGGCAATAGCAATCAGCCCCAGCATTTT. Translation: CASSLGGGNSNQPQHF.

This rearrangement joins TRBV7-8 to TRBJ2-7, with 7 bases lining up with TRBD1. The junction had 8 bases not matched to a gene; V was cut back by 4 bases and J by 5 bases. The CDR3 is made up of 14 amino acids. Germline CDR1 is SGHVS and CDR2 is FQNEAQ. This chain's CDR3 is CASSSRDRENEQYF. CDR3 in DNA: TGTGCCAGCAGCTCCCGGGACAGAGAGAACGAGCAGTACTTC.

Turning to this clone: Compared with germline, one end of the junction differs, possibly owing to a read error. The chain joins TRBV30 to TRBJ1-4; no clear D gene. Germline CDR1 is GTSNPN and CDR2 is SVGIG (reference sequence). CDR3 length: 14 amino acids. The CDR3 DNA sequence: TGTGCCCGGAGTGTACGGCCAGCGGGGGAAAAACTGTTTTTT. Translation: CARSVRPAGEKLFF. Filled out from reference TRBV30 and TRBJ1-4, the complete variable domain reads SQTIHQWPATLVQPVGSPLSLECTVEGTSNPNLYWYRQAAGRGLQLLFYSVGIGQISSEVPQNLSASRPQDRQFILSSKKLLLSDSGFYLCARSVRPAGEKLFFGSGTQLSVL.

The V and J genes are TRBV10-3 and TRBJ1-3; 8 nucleotides agree with TRBD1. J lost 3 bases, V lost 3 bases, and 4 bases had no gene match. CDR3 length: 15 amino acids. Germline V gives CDR1 ENHRY, CDR2 SYGVKD. CDR3 DNA: TGTGCCATCAGTGACGCGACAGGGGTTGGAAACACCATATATTTT. Translated, it gives CAISDATGVGNTIYF.

The rearrangement joins TRBV10-2 to TRBJ1-2; D unclear. The CDR3 totals 13 residues. Germline CDR1 is WSHSY and CDR2 is SAAADI. Trimming removed 6 bases from V and 6 bases from J, with 14 bases in between. Written as DNA, the CDR3 is TGCGCCAGCAGCCGAGTTTTGATCCATGGCTACACCTTC. Protein product: CASSRVLIHGYTF.

The genes are TRBV2 and TRBJ1-5; D ambiguous. Germline V lookup: CDR1 SNHLY, CDR2 FYNNEI. CDR3 length: 13 amino acids. The germline V and J ends were trimmed by 4 bases and 4 bases, with 8 bases remaining between them. The CDR3 reads CASSGPLNQPQHF. CDR3 DNA sequence: TGTGCCAGCAGTGGGCCGTTAAATCAGCCCCAGCATTTT.

The V gene is TRBV14, the J gene TRBJ1-1; 10 bases agree with TRBD1. Trimming cost V 4 bases and J 4 bases; bases outside gene matches: 9. The germline gives CDR1 SGHDN, CDR2 FVKESK. The CDR3 covers 16 residues. CDR3 residues: CASSLRTGGKITEAFF. The CDR3 bases are TGTGCCAGCAGCCTTCGGACAGGGGGTAAAATCACTGAAGCTTTCTTT.

This clone was seen more than once but under ten times. This rearrangement joins TRBV6-1 to TRBJ1-1, with D hard to call. This CDR3 region has 12 residues. V was shortened by 8 bases and J by 0 bases, with 7 bases between the two germline ends. CDR1 and CDR2 from the germline V gene are MNHNS and SASEGT. The CDR3 reads CASRHLNTEAFF. The CDR3 DNA follows: TGTGCCAGCCGACACTTGAACACTGAAGCTTTCTTT.

This clone occurred a few times. This chain joins TRBV10-3 and TRBJ1-1; D perhaps matches TRBD1 (5 bases). V lost 4 bases and J lost 3, with 9 bases in between. CDR3 length: 13 residues. Germline CDR1 is ENHRY and CDR2 is SYGVKD. CDR3 bases: TGTGCCATCAGTGTGGGGGGGGACACTGAAGCTTTCTTT. Amino acids: CAISVGGDTEAFF.

This chain joins TRBV9 and TRBJ2-2; D uncertain. The CDR3 has 16 amino acids. V was trimmed by 0 bases and J by 2 bases, leaving 11 bases between them. Germline V gene data show CDR1 as SGDLS and CDR2 as YYNGEE. CDR3: CASSVARGANTGELFF. CDR3 in DNA: TGTGCCAGCAGCGTAGCTCGAGGAGCCAACACCGGGGAGCTGTTTTTT.

The genes are TRBV6-5 and TRBJ1-1; 10 bases align to TRBD1. The CDR3 extends over 12 amino acids. The ends lost 10 bases at V and 5 bases at J; junction bases unmatched: 4. Germline V lookup: CDR1 MNHEY, CDR2 SVGAGI. The CDR3, as DNA: TGTGCCACCGGACAGGGGGTGACTGAAGCTTTCTTT. Amino acid sequence: CATGQGVTEAFF.

The chain has TRBV28 and TRBJ2-7, with 8 bases fitting TRBD2. This CDR3 is built from 13 residues. Germline lookup yields CDR1 MDHEN and CDR2 SYDVKM. V gave up 6 bases and J gave up 5 bases; unmatched junction bases: 6. The CDR3 loop is CASRSGGPNEQYF. DNA of the CDR3: TGTGCCAGCAGGTCGGGAGGGCCCAACGAGCAGTACTTC. Drawing the rest from reference TRBV28 and TRBJ2-7, the complete variable domain is DVKVTQSSRYLVKRTGEKVFLECVQDMDHENMFWYRQDPGLGLRLIYFSYDVKMKEKGDIPEGYSVSREKKERFSLILESASTNQTSMYLCASRSGGPNEQYFGPGTRLTVT.

V and J are TRBV5-1 and TRBJ1-1; no firm D call. The CDR3 sequence is 15 residues long. Germline assignment: CDR1 SGHRS and CDR2 YFSETQ. V was trimmed by 2 bases and J by 2 bases, leaving 13 bases between them. CDR3: CASSFQAAGNTEAFF. Here the CDR3 DNA reads TGCGCCAGCAGCTTTCAGGCCGCCGGCAACACTGAAGCTTTCTTT. The whole variable domain, remainder taken from reference TRBV5-1 and TRBJ1-1, is KAGVTQTPRYLIKTRGQQVTLSCSPISGHRSVSWYQQTPGQGLQFLFEYFSETQRNKGNFPGRFSGRQFSNSRSEMNVSTLELGDSALYLCASSFQAAGNTEAFFGQGTRLTVV.

CDR3 residues: CASSLWDMANTGELFF. CDR3 DNA: TGTGCCAGCAGCTTATGGGACATGGCGAACACCGGGGAGCTGTTTTTT. This chain joins TRBV7-9 and TRBJ2-2, with TRBD1 as a possible D gene (6 bases). Trimming took off 2 bases at V and 0 bases at J, with 10 bases between the two ends. The CDR3 runs 16 residues. Germline CDR1 SEHNR, CDR2 FQNEAQ (reference sequence).

The gene calls are TRBV7-9 and TRBJ1-2, with D unresolved. The CDR3 has 14 residues. Germline values: CDR1 SEHNR, CDR2 FQNEAQ (reference sequence). Trimming cost V 2 bases and J 4 bases, with 11 bases left between them. The CDR3 loop is CASSLREGSYGYTF. Here the CDR3 DNA reads TGTGCCAGCAGCTTACGAGAGGGTAGCTATGGCTACACCTTC. The full variable domain, with the rest looked up from reference TRBV7-9 and TRBJ1-2, is DTGVSQNPRHKITKRGQNVTFRCDPISEHNRLYWYRQTLGQGPEFLTYFQNEAQLEKSRLLSDRFSAERPKGSFSTLEIQRTEQGDSAMYLCASSLREGSYGYTFGSGTRLTVV.